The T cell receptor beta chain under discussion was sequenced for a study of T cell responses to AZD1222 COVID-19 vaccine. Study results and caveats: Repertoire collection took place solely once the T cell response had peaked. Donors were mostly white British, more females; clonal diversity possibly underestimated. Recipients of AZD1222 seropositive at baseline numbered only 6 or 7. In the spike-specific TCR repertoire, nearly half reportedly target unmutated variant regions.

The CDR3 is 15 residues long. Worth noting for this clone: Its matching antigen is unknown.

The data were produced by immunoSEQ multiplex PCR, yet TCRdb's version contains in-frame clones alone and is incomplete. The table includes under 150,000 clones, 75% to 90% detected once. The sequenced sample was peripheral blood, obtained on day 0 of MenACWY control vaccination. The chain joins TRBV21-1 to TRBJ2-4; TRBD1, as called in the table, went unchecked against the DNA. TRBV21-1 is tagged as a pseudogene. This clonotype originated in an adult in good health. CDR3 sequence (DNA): TGTGCCAGCACAGGGACAGGGGGCGGCAAAAACATTCAGTACTTC. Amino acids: CASTGTGGGKNIQYF.